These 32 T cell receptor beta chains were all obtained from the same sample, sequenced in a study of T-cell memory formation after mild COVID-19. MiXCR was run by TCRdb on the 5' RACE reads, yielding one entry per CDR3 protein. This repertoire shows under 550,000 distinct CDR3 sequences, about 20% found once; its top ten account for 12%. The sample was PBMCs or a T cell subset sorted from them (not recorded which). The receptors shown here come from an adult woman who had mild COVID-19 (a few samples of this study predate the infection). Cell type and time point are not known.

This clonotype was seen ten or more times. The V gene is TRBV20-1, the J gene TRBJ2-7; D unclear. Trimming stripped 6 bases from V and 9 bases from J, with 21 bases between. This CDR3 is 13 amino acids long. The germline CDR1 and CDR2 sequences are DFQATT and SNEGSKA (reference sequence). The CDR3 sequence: CSAGREDGRGQYF. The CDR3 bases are TGCAGTGCCGGCCGTGAGGACGGGCGCGGGCAGTACTTC.

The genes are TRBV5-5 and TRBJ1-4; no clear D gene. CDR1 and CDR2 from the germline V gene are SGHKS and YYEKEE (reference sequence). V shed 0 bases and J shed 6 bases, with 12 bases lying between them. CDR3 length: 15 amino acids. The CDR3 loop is CASSLAPRKDEKLFF. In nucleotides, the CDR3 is TGTGCCAGCAGCTTGGCGCCCAGAAAGGATGAAAAACTGTTTTTT.

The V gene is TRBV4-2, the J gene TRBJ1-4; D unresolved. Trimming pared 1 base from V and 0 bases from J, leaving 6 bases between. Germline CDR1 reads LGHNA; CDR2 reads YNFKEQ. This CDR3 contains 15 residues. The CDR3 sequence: CASSQASTTNEKLFF. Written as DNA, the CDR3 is TGTGCCAGCAGCCAAGCTAGTACAACTAATGAAAAACTGTTTTTT.

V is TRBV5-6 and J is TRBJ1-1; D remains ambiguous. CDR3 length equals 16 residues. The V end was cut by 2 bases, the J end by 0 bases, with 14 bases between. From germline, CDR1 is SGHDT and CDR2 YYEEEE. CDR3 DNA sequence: TGTGCCAGCAGCTTCCTGGGAAAAGGGATGAACACTGAAGCTTTCTTT. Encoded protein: CASSFLGKGMNTEAFF.

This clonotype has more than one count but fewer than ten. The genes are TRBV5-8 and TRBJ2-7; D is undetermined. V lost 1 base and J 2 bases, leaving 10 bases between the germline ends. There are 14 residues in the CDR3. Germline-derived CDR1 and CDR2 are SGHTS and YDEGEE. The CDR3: CASSLYAGPYEQYF. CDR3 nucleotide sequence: TGTGCCAGCAGCTTGTATGCAGGTCCCTACGAGCAGTACTTC.

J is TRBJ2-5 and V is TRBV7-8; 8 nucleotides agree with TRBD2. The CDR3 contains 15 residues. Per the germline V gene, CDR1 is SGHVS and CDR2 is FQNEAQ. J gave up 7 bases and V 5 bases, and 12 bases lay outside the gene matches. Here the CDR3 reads CASSPGGGTSGTQYF. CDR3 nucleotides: TGTGCCAGCAGCCCGGGAGGGGGTACTTCGGGGACCCAGTACTTC.

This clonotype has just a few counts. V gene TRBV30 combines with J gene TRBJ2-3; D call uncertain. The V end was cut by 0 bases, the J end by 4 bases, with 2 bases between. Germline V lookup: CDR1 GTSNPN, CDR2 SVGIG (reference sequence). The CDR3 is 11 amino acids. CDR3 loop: CAWSVPDTQYF. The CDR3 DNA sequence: TGTGCCTGGAGTGTCCCAGATACGCAGTATTTT.

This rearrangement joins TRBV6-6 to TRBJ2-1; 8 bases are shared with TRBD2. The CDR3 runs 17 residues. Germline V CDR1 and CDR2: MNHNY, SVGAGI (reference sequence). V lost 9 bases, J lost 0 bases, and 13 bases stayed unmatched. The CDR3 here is CASSGVAGRSSYNEQFF. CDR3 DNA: TGTGCCAGTTCCGGGGTAGCGGGGCGAAGCTCCTACAATGAGCAGTTCTTC.

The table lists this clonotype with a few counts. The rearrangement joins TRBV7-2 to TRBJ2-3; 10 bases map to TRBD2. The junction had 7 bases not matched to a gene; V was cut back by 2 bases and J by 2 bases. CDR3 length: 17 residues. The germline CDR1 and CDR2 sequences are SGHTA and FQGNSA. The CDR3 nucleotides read TGTGCCAGCAGCTTAACTCAGCTAGCGGGGGCCACAGATACGCAGTATTTT. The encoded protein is CASSLTQLAGATDTQYF.

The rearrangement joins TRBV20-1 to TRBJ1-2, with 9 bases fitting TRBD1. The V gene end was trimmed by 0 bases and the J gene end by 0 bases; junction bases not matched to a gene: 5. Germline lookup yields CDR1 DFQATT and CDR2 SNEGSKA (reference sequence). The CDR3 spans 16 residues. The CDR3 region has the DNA TGCAGTGCTAGAGATCCCGGGACAGGGACTAACTATGGCTACACCTTC. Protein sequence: CSARDPGTGTNYGYTF.

The CDR3 sequence: CSVSGQVEETQYF. The CDR3 region has the DNA TGCAGCGTTTCAGGGCAGGTCGAAGAGACCCAGTACTTC. V gene TRBV29-1 combines with J gene TRBJ2-5, with D possibly TRBD1 on 5 matching bases. There are 13 residues in the CDR3. Per germline, CDR1 SQVTM and CDR2 ANQGSEA. Trimming left V 5 bases short and J 3 bases short, with 13 bases between.

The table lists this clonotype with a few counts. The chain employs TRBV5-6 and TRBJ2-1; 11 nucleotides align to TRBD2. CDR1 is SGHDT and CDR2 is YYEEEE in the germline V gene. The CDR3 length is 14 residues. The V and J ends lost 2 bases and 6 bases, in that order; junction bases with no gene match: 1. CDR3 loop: CASSFTSGGNEQFF. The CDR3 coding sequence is TGTGCCAGCAGCTTTACTAGCGGGGGCAATGAGCAGTTCTTC.

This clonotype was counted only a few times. CDR3 region: CASTAWGAPSYEQYF. DNA of the CDR3: TGTGCCAGCACCGCATGGGGGGCACCTAGCTACGAGCAGTACTTC. The gene calls are TRBV5-6 and TRBJ2-7, with D perhaps matching TRBD1 or TRBD2 (6 bases each). CDR1 and CDR2 (germline): SGHDT, YYEEEE. The CDR3 totals 15 residues. The V end lost 6 bases, the J end lost 3 bases, and 19 bases lay between the germline ends.

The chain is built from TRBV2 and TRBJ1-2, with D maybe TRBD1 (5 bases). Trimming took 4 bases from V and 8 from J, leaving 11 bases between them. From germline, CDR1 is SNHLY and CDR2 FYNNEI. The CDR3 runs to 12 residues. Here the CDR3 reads CASSVWGDGYTF. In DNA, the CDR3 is TGTGCCAGCAGTGTTTGGGGGGACGGCTACACCTTC.

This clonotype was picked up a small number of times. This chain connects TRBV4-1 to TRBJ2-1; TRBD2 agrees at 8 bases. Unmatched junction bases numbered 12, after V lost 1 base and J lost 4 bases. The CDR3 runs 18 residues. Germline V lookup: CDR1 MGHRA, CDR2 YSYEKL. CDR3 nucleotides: TGCGCCAGCAGCCAAGGCCCCGTTGGGGTAGCGGGGTACAATGAGCAGTTCTTC. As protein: CASSQGPVGVAGYNEQFF.

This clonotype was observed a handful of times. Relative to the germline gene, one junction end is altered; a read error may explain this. For the CDR3, the DNA is TGTGCCAGCAGTTTGCTGGCAGGGGGTATGATCTTC. The encoded protein is CASSLLAGGMIF. The chain couples TRBV12-3 or TRBV12-4 to TRBJ2-1, with 7 bases fitting TRBD1. CDR3 length equals 12 residues.

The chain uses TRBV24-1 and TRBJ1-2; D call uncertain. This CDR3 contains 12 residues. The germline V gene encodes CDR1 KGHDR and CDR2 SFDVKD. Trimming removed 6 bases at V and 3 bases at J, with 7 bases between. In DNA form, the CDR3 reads TGTGCCACCAGTTCGAGCCACTATGGCTACACCTTC. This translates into CATSSSHYGYTF.

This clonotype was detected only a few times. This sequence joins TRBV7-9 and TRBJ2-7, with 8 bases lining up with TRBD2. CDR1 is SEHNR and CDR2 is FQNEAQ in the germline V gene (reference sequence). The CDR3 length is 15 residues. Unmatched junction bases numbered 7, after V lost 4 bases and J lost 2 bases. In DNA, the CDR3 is TGTGCCAGCAGCTCAGGCGGGGGGCAGCCCTACGAGCAGTACTTC. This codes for CASSSGGGQPYEQYF.

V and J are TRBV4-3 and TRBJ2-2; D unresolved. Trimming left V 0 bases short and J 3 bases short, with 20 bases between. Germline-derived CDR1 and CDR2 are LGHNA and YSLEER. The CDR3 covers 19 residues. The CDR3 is CASSQDQAITSRDTGELFF. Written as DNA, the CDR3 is TGCGCCAGCAGCCAAGATCAAGCCATTACATCTAGGGACACCGGGGAGCTGTTTTTT.

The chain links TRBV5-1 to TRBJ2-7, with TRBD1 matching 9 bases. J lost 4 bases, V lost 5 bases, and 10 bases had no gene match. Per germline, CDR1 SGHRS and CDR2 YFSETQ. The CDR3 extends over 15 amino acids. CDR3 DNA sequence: TGCGCCAGCAGTCCCGCGGACAGGGGACTATACGAGCAGTACTTC. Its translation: CASSPADRGLYEQYF.

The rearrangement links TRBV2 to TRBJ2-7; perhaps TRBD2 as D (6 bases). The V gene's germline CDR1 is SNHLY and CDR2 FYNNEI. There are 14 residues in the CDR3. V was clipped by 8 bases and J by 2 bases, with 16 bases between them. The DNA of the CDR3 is TGTGCCAGCCAAGGGCGGGGTGGGACCTACGAGCAGTACTTC. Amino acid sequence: CASQGRGGTYEQYF.

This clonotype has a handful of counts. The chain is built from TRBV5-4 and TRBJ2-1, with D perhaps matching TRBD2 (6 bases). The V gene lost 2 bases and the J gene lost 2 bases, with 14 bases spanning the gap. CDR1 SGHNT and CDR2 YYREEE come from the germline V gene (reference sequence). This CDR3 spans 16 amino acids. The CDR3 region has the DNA TGTGCCAGCAGCTTCCGCGGGACCCTTCCCTACAATGAGCAGTTCTTC. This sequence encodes CASSFRGTLPYNEQFF.

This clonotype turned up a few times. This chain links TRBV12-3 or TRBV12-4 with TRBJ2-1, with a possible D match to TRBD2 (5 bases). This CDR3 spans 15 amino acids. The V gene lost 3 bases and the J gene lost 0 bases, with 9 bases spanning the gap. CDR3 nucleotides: TGTGCCAGCAGTTTCCTCGGGGACTCCTACAATGAGCAGTTCTTC. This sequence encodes CASSFLGDSYNEQFF.

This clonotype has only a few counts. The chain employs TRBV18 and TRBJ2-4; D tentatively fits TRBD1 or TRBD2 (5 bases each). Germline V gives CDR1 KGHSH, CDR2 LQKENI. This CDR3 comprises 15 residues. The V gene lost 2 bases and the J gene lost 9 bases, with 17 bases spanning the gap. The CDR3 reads CASSPSGTVPTIQYF. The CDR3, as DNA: TGTGCCAGCTCACCATCCGGGACGGTACCTACCATTCAGTACTTC.

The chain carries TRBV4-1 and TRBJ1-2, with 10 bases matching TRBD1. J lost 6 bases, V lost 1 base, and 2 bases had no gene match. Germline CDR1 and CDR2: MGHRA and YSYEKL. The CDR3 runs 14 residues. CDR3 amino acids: CASSQAGTGDGYTF. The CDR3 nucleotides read TGCGCCAGCAGCCAAGCCGGGACAGGGGATGGCTACACCTTC.

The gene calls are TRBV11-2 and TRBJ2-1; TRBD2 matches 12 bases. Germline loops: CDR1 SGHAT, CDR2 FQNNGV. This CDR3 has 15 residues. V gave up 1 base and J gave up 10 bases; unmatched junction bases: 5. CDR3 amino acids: CASSLGLAGVGEQFF. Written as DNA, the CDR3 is TGTGCCAGCAGCTTAGGACTAGCGGGAGTCGGGGAGCAGTTCTTC.

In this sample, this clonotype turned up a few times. CDR3 loop: CASSQARDRSGNTIYF. The DNA for the CDR3 is TGTGCCAGCAGCCAAGCCAGGGACAGATCTGGAAACACCATATATTTT. J is TRBJ1-3 and V is TRBV4-2, with 7 nucleotides matching TRBD1. Germline trimming cut 1 base from V and 1 base from J; bases unmatched to any gene: 4. In germline, CDR1 is LGHNA, CDR2 YNFKEQ. The CDR3 covers 16 residues.

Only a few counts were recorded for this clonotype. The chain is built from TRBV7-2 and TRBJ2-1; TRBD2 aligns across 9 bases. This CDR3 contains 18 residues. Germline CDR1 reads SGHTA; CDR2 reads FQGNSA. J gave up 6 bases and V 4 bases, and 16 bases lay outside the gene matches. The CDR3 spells CASSSYYPGTSRLNEQFF. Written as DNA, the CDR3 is TGTGCCAGCAGCTCCTACTACCCCGGGACTAGCCGGCTCAATGAGCAGTTCTTC. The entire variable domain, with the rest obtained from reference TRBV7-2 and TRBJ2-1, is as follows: GAGVSQSPSNKVTEKGKDVELRCDPISGHTALYWYRQSLGQGLEFLIYFQGNSAPDKSGLPSDRFSAERTGGSVSTLTIQRTQQEDSAVYLCASSSYYPGTSRLNEQFFGPGTRLTVL.

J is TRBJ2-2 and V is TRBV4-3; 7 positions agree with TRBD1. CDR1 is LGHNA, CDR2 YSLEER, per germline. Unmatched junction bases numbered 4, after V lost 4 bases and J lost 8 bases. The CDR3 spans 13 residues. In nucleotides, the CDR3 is TGCGCCAGCAGCCGGACAGGAGGAGGGGAGCTGTTTTTT. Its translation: CASSRTGGGELFF.

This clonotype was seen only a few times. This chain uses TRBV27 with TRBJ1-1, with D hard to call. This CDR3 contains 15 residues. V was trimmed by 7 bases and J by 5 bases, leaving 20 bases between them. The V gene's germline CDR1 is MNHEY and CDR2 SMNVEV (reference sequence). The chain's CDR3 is CASTSGAGVGTEAFF. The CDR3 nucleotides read TGTGCCAGCACTTCTGGTGCGGGCGTGGGGACTGAAGCTTTCTTT.

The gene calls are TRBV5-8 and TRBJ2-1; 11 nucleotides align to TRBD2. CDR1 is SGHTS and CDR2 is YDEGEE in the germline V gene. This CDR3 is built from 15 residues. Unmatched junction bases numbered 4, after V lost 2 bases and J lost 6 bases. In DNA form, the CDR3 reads TGTGCCAGCAGCTTTAGCGGGAGGGCCAGCAATGAGCAGTTCTTC. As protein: CASSFSGRASNEQFF.

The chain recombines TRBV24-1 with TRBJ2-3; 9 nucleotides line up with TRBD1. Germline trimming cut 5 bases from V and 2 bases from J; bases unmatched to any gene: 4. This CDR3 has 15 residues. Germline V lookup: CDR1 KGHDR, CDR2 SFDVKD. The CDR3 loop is CATSGTGVPTDTQYF. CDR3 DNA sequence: TGTGCCACCAGTGGGACAGGGGTCCCCACAGATACGCAGTATTTT.